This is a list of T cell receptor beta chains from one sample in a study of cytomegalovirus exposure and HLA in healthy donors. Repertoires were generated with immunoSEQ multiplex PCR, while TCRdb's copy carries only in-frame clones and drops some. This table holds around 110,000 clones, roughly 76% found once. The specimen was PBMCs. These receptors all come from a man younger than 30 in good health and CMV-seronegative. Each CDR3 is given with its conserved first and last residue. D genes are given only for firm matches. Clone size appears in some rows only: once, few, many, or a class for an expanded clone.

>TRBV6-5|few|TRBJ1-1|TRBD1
CASSYGTANTEAFF
TGTGCCAGCAGTTACGGGACAGCGAACACTGAAGCTTTCTTT
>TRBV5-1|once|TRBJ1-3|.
CASSLDPSSGNTIYF
TGCGCCAGCAGCTTGGACCCGAGCTCTGGAAACACCATATATTTT
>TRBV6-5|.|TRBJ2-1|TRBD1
CASSSTGAHEQFF
TGTGCCAGCAGTTCGACAGGGGCCCATGAGCAGTTCTTC
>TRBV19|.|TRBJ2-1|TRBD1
CAILQGVQQYNEQFF
TGTGCCATCTTACAGGGGGTACAGCAATACAATGAGCAGTTCTTC
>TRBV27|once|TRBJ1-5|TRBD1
CASMSITGDNQPQHF
TGTGCCAGCATGAGTATAACAGGGGACAATCAGCCCCAGCATTTT
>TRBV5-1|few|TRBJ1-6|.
CASSLEGTLNSPLHF
TGCGCCAGCAGCTTGGAGGGGACACTGAATTCACCCCTCCACTTT
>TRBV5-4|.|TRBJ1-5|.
CASSLVGQSNQPQHF
TGTGCCAGCAGCTTGGTGGGACAAAGCAATCAGCCCCAGCATTTT
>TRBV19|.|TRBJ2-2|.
CASSIRTPNTGELFF
TGTGCCAGTAGTATTAGGACACCCAACACCGGGGAGCTGTTTTTT
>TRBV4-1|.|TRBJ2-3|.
CASSQDKGTQAPDTQYF
TGCGCCAGCAGCCAAGATAAAGGGACTCAGGCCCCAGATACGCAGTATTTT
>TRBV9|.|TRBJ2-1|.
CASSVEGGPRNEQFF
TGTGCCAGCAGCGTAGAGGGGGGGCCTCGCAATGAGCAGTTCTTC
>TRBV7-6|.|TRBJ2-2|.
CASRGAANTGELFF
TGTGCCAGCAGAGGGGCGGCGAACACCGGGGAGCTGTTTTTT
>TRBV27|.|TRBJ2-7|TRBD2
CASSSPTSGGEQYF
TGTGCCAGCAGTTCTCCCACTAGCGGGGGCGAGCAGTACTTC
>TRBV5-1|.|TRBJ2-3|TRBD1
CASSLDNRGRMTDTQYF
TGCGCCAGCAGCTTGGATAACAGGGGGCGCATGACAGATACGCAGTATTTT
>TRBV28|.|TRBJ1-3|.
CASSLRTIGNTIYF
TGTGCCAGCAGTTTAAGGACAATTGGAAACACCATATATTTT
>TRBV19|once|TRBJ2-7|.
CASGDTTYEQYF
TGTGCCAGTGGGGACACCACCTACGAGCAGTACTTC
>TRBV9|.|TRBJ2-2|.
CASSVGGGNTGELFF
TGTGCCAGCAGCGTAGGAGGGGGGAACACCGGGGAGCTGTTTTTT
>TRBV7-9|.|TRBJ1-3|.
CASTPSSGNTIYF
TGTGCCAGCACCCCATCCTCTGGAAACACCATATATTTT
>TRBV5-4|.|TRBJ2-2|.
CASSRGTASNTGELFF
TGTGCCAGCAGCCGCGGGACAGCCTCGAACACCGGGGAGCTGTTTTTT
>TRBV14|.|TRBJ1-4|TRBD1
CASSAGGKLFF
TGTGCCAGCAGCGCAGGGGGAAAACTGTTTTTT
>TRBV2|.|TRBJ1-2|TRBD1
CASRGRQGYYGYTF
TGTGCCAGCAGGGGAAGACAGGGGTACTATGGCTACACCTTC
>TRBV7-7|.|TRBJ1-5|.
CASSLRAPGLQPQHF
TGTGCCAGCAGCTTAAGGGCCCCAGGGCTTCAGCCCCAGCATTTT
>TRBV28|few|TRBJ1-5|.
CASSSLRDGGGQPQHF
TGTGCCAGCAGTTCACTTCGGGACGGGGGAGGTCAGCCCCAGCATTTT
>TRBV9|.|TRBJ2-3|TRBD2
CASSAQRGALGTDTQYF
TGTGCCAGCAGCGCCCAGCGGGGGGCCCTGGGCACAGATACGCAGTATTTT
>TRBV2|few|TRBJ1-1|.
CASTPRAIDLNTEAFF
TGTGCCAGCACCCCCAGGGCCATTGACCTGAACACTGAAGCTTTCTTT
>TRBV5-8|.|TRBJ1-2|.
CASSLYGQRDGYTF
TGTGCCAGCAGCTTGTATGGGCAGCGGGATGGCTACACCTTC
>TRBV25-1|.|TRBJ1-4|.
CASSRQATLSTNEKLFF
TGTGCCAGCAGCCGACAGGCGACACTATCAACTAATGAAAAACTGTTTTTT
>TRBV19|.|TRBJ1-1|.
CASSFRSAEAFF
TGTGCCAGTAGTTTTCGGAGTGCTGAAGCTTTCTTT
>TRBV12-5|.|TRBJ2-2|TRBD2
CASGLVLREGEPGELFF
TGTGCTAGTGGTTTGGTCCTAAGGGAGGGAGAGCCCGGGGAGCTGTTTTTT
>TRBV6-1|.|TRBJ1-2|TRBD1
CASSEGQGDYGYTF
TGTGCCAGCAGTGAAGGACAGGGCGACTATGGCTACACCTTC
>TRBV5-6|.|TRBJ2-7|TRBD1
CASSRPGGSYEQYF
TGTGCCAGCAGCCGTCCAGGGGGCTCCTACGAGCAGTACTTC
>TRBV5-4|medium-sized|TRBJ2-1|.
CASSFAPGVGNEQFF
TGTGCCAGCAGCTTCGCCCCGGGGGTGGGCAATGAGCAGTTCTTC
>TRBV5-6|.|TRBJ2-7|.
CASSLSEGKQYF
TGTGCCAGCAGCTTATCGGAGGGCAAGCAGTACTTC
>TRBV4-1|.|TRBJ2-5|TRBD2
CASSQEERGGNLQETQYF
TGCGCCAGCAGCCAAGAGGAGCGGGGGGGAAACCTCCAAGAGACCCAGTACTTC
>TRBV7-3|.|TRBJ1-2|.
CASSLQPRGGYTF
TGTGCCAGCAGCTTACAGCCTAGAGGTGGCTACACCTTC
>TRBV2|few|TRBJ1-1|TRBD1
CASSQGLQGASGRAFF
TGTGCCAGCAGTCAAGGACTACAGGGGGCGTCGGGTAGGGCTTTCTTT
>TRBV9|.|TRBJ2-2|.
CASSVGGRGNTGELFF
TGTGCCAGCAGCGTTGGTGGCAGGGGGAACACCGGGGAGCTGTTTTTT
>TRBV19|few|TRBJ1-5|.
CALISNQPQHF
TGTGCTCTTATTAGCAATCAGCCCCAGCATTTT
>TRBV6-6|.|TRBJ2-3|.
CASSYSTLDLTDTQYF
TGTGCCAGCAGTTACTCGACACTAGATCTCACAGATACGCAGTATTTT
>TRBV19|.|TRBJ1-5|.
CASSGGARQPQHF
TGTGCCAGTAGTGGGGGGGCCCGGCAGCCCCAGCATTTT
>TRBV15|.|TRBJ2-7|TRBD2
CATSSIPREETYEQYF
TGTGCCACCAGCAGCATCCCTCGGGAGGAAACCTACGAGCAGTACTTC